These T cell receptor beta chains were read from a single sample in a study of breast tumors, draining lymph nodes, adjacent tissues. TCRdb re-called the multiplex PCR reads through MiXCR, storing one row per CDR3 protein. This sample has about 130,000 distinct CDR3 sequences; less than 20% occur once, and the top ten carry under 4.5%. Sequencing input: axillary lymph node tissue. The origin of the receptors is a female donor with breast cancer. Some clones in this sample may be carry-over from other donors' samples. The CDR3 runs from the conserved cysteine through the conserved F or W.

V	J	length	CDR3
TRBV27	TRBJ2-3	13	CASSLSGKSAQYF
TRBV12-3/TRBV12-4	TRBJ2-3	13	CASSRDSPDTQYF
TRBV20-1	TRBJ1-4	13	CSAEDRGGEKLFF
TRBV18	TRBJ1-4	14	CASSPGTGSEKLFF
TRBV20-1	TRBJ1-5	16	CSASNRGAVRNQPQHF
TRBV18	TRBJ2-2	15	CASSLAGSGAGELFF
TRBV9	TRBJ2-4	13	CASSVVETDIQYF
TRBV30	TRBJ2-5	15	CAWSPGQGVMETQYF
TRBV11-3	TRBJ2-3	16	CASSKGLGRDADTQYF
TRBV10-1	TRBJ2-5	13	CASSRTTQETQYF
TRBV7-2	TRBJ1-5	12	CASGGRNQPQHF
TRBV30	TRBJ1-2	13	CASGRKGSVGYTF
TRBV5-1	TRBJ2-7	15	CASSSTGRGAYEQYF
TRBV7-2	TRBJ2-1	13	CASSSYRGDEQFF
TRBV30	TRBJ2-1	14	CAWSVGGSRNEQFF
TRBV9	TRBJ2-1	15	CASSVISGGDGEQFF
TRBV6-2/TRBV6-3	TRBJ1-4	16	CASSPLHRGINEKLFF
TRBV7-3	TRBJ2-5	15	CASSLGGGSQETQYF
TRBV7-9	TRBJ1-1	13	CASSLEGNTEAFF
TRBV28	TRBJ2-1	15	CASSFPSGRSGEQFF
TRBV6-6	TRBJ2-7	15	CASSKDSTSSYEQYF
TRBV28	TRBJ1-2	12	CASSPRQSGYTF
TRBV12-3/TRBV12-4	TRBJ1-5	13	CASSGRGNQPQHF
TRBV10-3	TRBJ1-1	11	CASRWATEAFF
TRBV5-5	TRBJ2-1	16	CASSLREWVSYNEQFF
TRBV9	TRBJ2-3	15	CASSVGTSGPDTQYF
TRBV11-2	TRBJ2-1	17	CASSLAVGFPQYNEQFF
TRBV9	TRBJ2-5	13	CASSVGRQETQYF
TRBV28	TRBJ2-1	16	CASTQIPGLVSNEQFF
TRBV28	TRBJ2-1	14	CASSFLESYNEQFF
TRBV29-1	TRBJ2-1	13	CSVVGGAYNEQFF
TRBV20-1	TRBJ2-5	13	CSAKQGYQETQYF